A single sample is the source of the 10 T cell receptor beta chains below, sequenced in a study of OX40 agonist ivuxolimab in advanced cancers. Profiling relied on immunoSEQ multiplex PCR, and the TCRdb table lists in-frame clones only, not all of them. The data hold some 20,000 clones, with more than 65% observed a single time. The specimen comprised CD4+ or CD8+ T cells sorted from blood, sampled in a trial of the OX40 agonist ivuxolimab. These receptors were collected from an adult with an advanced solid tumor such as melanoma, head and neck, liver or kidney cancer.

The chain links TRBV28 to TRBJ2-7; D unresolved. The V gene's germline CDR1 is MDHEN and CDR2 SYDVKM. This CDR3 spans 15 amino acids. The ends were cut back, 3 bases at V and 5 bases at J, with 17 bases in the middle. The CDR3 sequence: CASSFLNKRLHEQYF. The CDR3 DNA follows: TGTGCCAGCAGTTTCCTGAATAAGAGGCTCCACGAGCAGTACTTC.

V is TRBV30 and J is TRBJ1-2, with a tentative D call TRBD1 (5 bases). The CDR3 extends over 12 amino acids. The germline gives CDR1 GTSNPN, CDR2 SVGIG (reference sequence). Trimming removed 0 bases from V and 8 bases from J, with 10 bases in between. CDR3 sequence reads: CAWSVPRGGYTF. The CDR3 DNA is TGTGCCTGGAGTGTACCCCGGGGCGGCTACACCTTC.

The gene calls are TRBV7-2 and TRBJ2-2; D possibly matches TRBD1 or TRBD2 (5 bases each). CDR1 is SGHTA, CDR2 FQGNSA, per germline. The CDR3 length is 14 residues. Trimming stripped 5 bases from V and 6 bases from J, with 13 bases between. Here the CDR3 DNA reads TGTGCCAGCAGCCTAACGCAGGGAGCCGGGGAGCTGTTTTTT. The encoded protein is CASSLTQGAGELFF.

V usage is TRBV5-1 and J usage is TRBJ1-1, with D possibly being TRBD1 (5 bases). This CDR3 contains 15 residues. V was clipped by 4 bases and J by 0 bases, with 13 bases between them. CDR1 is SGHRS and CDR2 is YFSETQ in the germline V gene. The DNA for the CDR3 is TGCGCCAGCAGCCCGGGGACCATCATGAACACTGAAGCTTTCTTT. Protein: CASSPGTIMNTEAFF. The whole variable domain, remainder taken from reference TRBV5-1 and TRBJ1-1, is KAGVTQTPRYLIKTRGQQVTLSCSPISGHRSVSWYQQTPGQGLQFLFEYFSETQRNKGNFPGRFSGRQFSNSRSEMNVSTLELGDSALYLCASSPGTIMNTEAFFGQGTRLTVV.

V gene TRBV7-2 combines with J gene TRBJ2-1, with 10 bases matching TRBD2. This CDR3 is 16 amino acids long. Germline trimming cut 4 bases from V and 2 bases from J; bases unmatched to any gene: 5. CDR1 is SGHTA, CDR2 FQGNSA, per germline. The CDR3 coding sequence is TGTGCCAGCAGCTCCGGACTAGCGGACCCCTACAATGAGCAGTTCTTC. Encoded protein: CASSSGLADPYNEQFF.

The chain combines TRBV5-1 with TRBJ2-2; 7 bases are shared with TRBD1. With V trimmed by 4 bases and J by 3 bases, 3 bases remained unmatched. This CDR3 is built from 14 residues. Germline V gene data show CDR1 as SGHRS and CDR2 as YFSETQ. The CDR3 region is CASSTGQYTGELFF. The CDR3 region has the DNA TGCGCCAGCAGCACGGGACAGTACACCGGGGAGCTGTTTTTT.

V is TRBV19 and J is TRBJ2-7; the D is unclear. CDR3 length: 11 amino acids. Germline assignment: CDR1 LNHDA and CDR2 SQIVND (reference sequence). Deletions cut 4 bases from V and 4 bases from J, with 5 bases between. Written as DNA, the CDR3 is TGTGCCAGTAGTAACGTATACGAGCAGTACTTC. This sequence encodes CASSNVYEQYF. Looking up the rest from reference TRBV19 and TRBJ2-7 gives the full variable domain: DGGITQSPKYLFRKEGQNVTLSCEQNLNHDAMYWYRQDPGQGLRLIYYSQIVNDFQKGDIAEGYSVSREKKESFPLTVTSAQKNPTAFYLCASSNVYEQYFGPGTRLTVT.

V and J are TRBV20-1 and TRBJ2-1; D unclear. The V gene lost 7 bases and the J gene lost 2 bases, with 6 bases spanning the gap. This CDR3 has 11 residues. Germline loops: CDR1 DFQATT, CDR2 SNEGSKA (reference sequence). The CDR3 loop is CSVAPYNEQFF. CDR3 sequence (DNA): TGCAGTGTAGCACCCTACAATGAGCAGTTCTTC.

The V call is TRBV5-1, the J call TRBJ1-1, with TRBD1 identical over 11 bases. CDR1 and CDR2 (germline): SGHRS, YFSETQ. This CDR3 comprises 15 residues. The J segment lost 4 bases and the V segment lost 0 bases, leaving 2 bases of the junction unmatched. CDR3 protein: CASSLEGQGGTEAFF. CDR3 bases: TGCGCCAGCAGCTTGGAGGGACAGGGGGGCACTGAAGCTTTCTTT.

J is TRBJ1-3 and V is TRBV14; D possibly corresponds to TRBD1 (6 bases). Germline V gives CDR1 SGHDN, CDR2 FVKESK. The V gene lost 4 bases and the J gene lost 0 bases, with 25 bases spanning the gap. The CDR3 is 20 amino acids. CDR3 in amino acids: CASSPRGFNGQPLSGNTIYF. CDR3 nucleotides: TGTGCCAGCAGCCCAAGGGGGTTCAATGGGCAGCCACTCTCTGGAAACACCATATATTTT.